Listed here are 32 T cell receptor beta chains from one sample, sequenced in a study of shared clonotypes between healthy human individuals. The data were produced by immunoSEQ multiplex PCR, yet TCRdb's version contains in-frame clones alone and is incomplete. The repertoire holds some 95,000 clones, with 68% as singletons. The sample consisted of memory CD8+ T cells sorted from blood. Subset of the sample: CD45RO+ cells pooled with CCR7-negative TemRA cells. These receptors originate from a man younger than 45 in good health.

In its sample, this clone was seen once. The chain combines TRBV11-2 with TRBJ1-1; 9 nucleotides line up with TRBD1. After removal of 2 bases from V and 0 bases from J, the junction contained 10 bases not matched to a gene. The CDR3 loop spans 18 amino acids. Germline V gene data show CDR1 as SGHAT and CDR2 as FQNNGV. The CDR3 loop is CASSLNRGPGFMNTEAFF. In DNA form, the CDR3 reads TGTGCCAGCAGCTTAAACAGGGGGCCGGGATTCATGAACACTGAAGCTTTCTTT. Using reference TRBV11-2 and TRBJ1-1 for the parts outside the CDR3, the full variable domain is EAGVAQSPRYKIIEKRQSVAFWCNPISGHATLYWYQQILGQGPKLLIQFQNNGVVDDSQLPKDRFSAERLKGVDSTLKIQPAKLEDSAVYLCASSLNRGPGFMNTEAFFGQGTRLTVV.

This clone was observed a few times. This chain links TRBV28 with TRBJ2-7; D may be TRBD2 (6 bases). The germline V gene has CDR1 MDHEN and CDR2 SYDVKM. V lost 10 bases to trimming and J lost 4 bases, with 14 bases between them. The CDR3 covers 12 residues. The DNA of the CDR3 is TGTGCCACCGGAGGGGATTGGTACGAGCAGTACTTC. It yields the protein CATGGDWYEQYF.

V gene TRBV5-1 combines with J gene TRBJ2-7, with TRBD2 identical over 8 bases. The germline gives CDR1 SGHRS, CDR2 YFSETQ. V gave up 4 bases and J gave up 1 base; unmatched junction bases: 16. The CDR3 covers 18 residues. Here the CDR3 DNA reads TGCGCCAGCAGCCCACTTGGGCCCGGGAGGGTATCGTCCTACGAGCAGTACTTC. The encoded protein is CASSPLGPGRVSSYEQYF.

This chain connects TRBV28 to TRBJ1-2; no clear D gene. Trimming took off 2 bases at V and 8 bases at J, with 15 bases between the two ends. This CDR3 has 14 amino acids. Germline CDR1 is MDHEN and CDR2 is SYDVKM. This chain's CDR3 is CASSLPLGLGGYTF. DNA for the CDR3: TGTGCCAGCAGTTTACCGCTGGGCCTTGGGGGCTACACCTTC.

V usage is TRBV25-1 and J usage is TRBJ1-4, with 8 positions matching TRBD1. Losses at the gene ends were 3 bases for V and 7 bases for J; bases not matched to a gene: 7. CDR1 and CDR2 (germline): MGHDK, SYGVNS. CDR3 size: 15 residues. The CDR3: CASSDDRGEREKLFF. Written as DNA, the CDR3 is TGTGCCAGCAGTGACGACAGGGGTGAGCGTGAAAAACTGTTTTTT.

This sequence joins TRBV9 and TRBJ1-3, with 8 bases fitting TRBD1. The ends lost 0 bases at V and 0 bases at J; junction bases unmatched: 8. The CDR3 has 18 amino acids. The V gene's germline CDR1 is SGDLS and CDR2 YYNGEE. CDR3 DNA sequence: TGTGCCAGCAGCGTAGGAGGCGGACAGGGACTCTCTGGAAACACCATATATTTT. Translated: CASSVGGGQGLSGNTIYF. The full variable domain, with the rest looked up from reference TRBV9 and TRBJ1-3, is DSGVTQTPKHLITATGQRVTLRCSPRSGDLSVYWYQQSLDQGLQFLIQYYNGEERAKGNILERFSAQQFPDLHSELNLSSLELGDSALYFCASSVGGGQGLSGNTIYFGEGSWLTVV.

CDR3 protein: CASSRLTSGRGYEQFF. In DNA, the CDR3 is TGTGCCAGCAGCCGCCTGACTAGCGGGAGAGGGTATGAGCAGTTCTTC. The chain employs TRBV14 and TRBJ2-1; 12 bases are a match to TRBD2. The J segment lost 8 bases and the V segment lost 4 bases, leaving 9 bases of the junction unmatched. In germline, CDR1 is SGHDN, CDR2 FVKESK. This CDR3 has 16 residues.

The chain carries TRBV2 and TRBJ1-5; D call uncertain. The germline V gene encodes CDR1 SNHLY and CDR2 FYNNEI. This CDR3 is 16 amino acids long. The ends were cut back, 0 bases at V and 2 bases at J, with 11 bases in the middle. The CDR3 sequence: CASSEAKGWRNQPQHF. CDR3 in DNA: TGTGCCAGCAGTGAAGCGAAGGGATGGCGCAATCAGCCCCAGCATTTT.

V is TRBV13 and J is TRBJ1-3; possible D gene TRBD1, 6 bases. V was trimmed by 5 bases and J by 8 bases, leaving 16 bases between them. This CDR3 region has 14 residues. Germline CDR1 PRHDT, CDR2 FYEKMQ (reference sequence). The CDR3 coding sequence is TGTGCCAGCAGCGTATTGGACAGTCTGGACACCATATATTTT. Residues: CASSVLDSLDTIYF.

The CDR3 region has the DNA TGTGCCAGCAGTGTCGGGGCCCTCCTGAGCTACGAGCAGTACTTC. Translating gives CASSVGALLSYEQYF. This chain uses TRBV6-1 with TRBJ2-7, with D perhaps being TRBD1 or TRBD2 (5 bases each). The CDR3 consists of 15 residues. Germline loops: CDR1 MNHNS, CDR2 SASEGT. The ends were cut back, 4 bases at V and 3 bases at J, with 16 bases in the middle.

For this clone: It may be a read error: a sequence one base away is much more abundant. The rearrangement uses TRBV11-2 and TRBJ2-3; D possibly corresponds to TRBD2 (6 bases). V shed 1 base and J shed 6 bases, with 17 bases lying between them. The CDR3 runs 16 residues. Germline lookup yields CDR1 SGHAT and CDR2 FQNNGV. The CDR3 sequence: CASSLVAGGNTDTQYF. The CDR3 coding sequence is TGTGCCAGCAGCTTAGTTGCTGGCGGGAACACGGATACGCAGTATTTT.

The chain is built from TRBV5-8 and TRBJ1-5; 8 bases are shared with TRBD1. CDR1 and CDR2 from the germline V gene are SGHTS and YDEGEE. The CDR3 runs to 16 residues. Losses at the gene ends were 4 bases for V and 4 bases for J; bases not matched to a gene: 10. CDR3 in amino acids: CASSRKRQGINQPQHF. In DNA, the CDR3 is TGTGCCAGCAGCCGGAAAAGACAGGGGATTAATCAGCCCCAGCATTTT.

V usage is TRBV11-2 and J usage is TRBJ2-1; D unresolved. The V and J ends lost 1 base and 0 bases respectively, with 10 bases between them. CDR3 length equals 16 residues. Germline V gives CDR1 SGHAT, CDR2 FQNNGV. This CDR3 is CASSLVALSSYNEQFF. CDR3 DNA: TGTGCCAGCAGCTTAGTGGCGCTCAGCTCCTACAATGAGCAGTTCTTC.

For this clone: A junction boundary mismatches the germline segment, possibly from a read error. The CDR3 protein is CAGSYRGAVF. The CDR3 bases are TGTGCCGGCAGTTACCGGGGAGCTGTTTTT. The chain combines TRBV6-5 with TRBJ2-2; TRBD2 might be the D (5 bases). The CDR3 sequence is 10 residues long. In germline, CDR1 is MNHEY, CDR2 SVGAGI.

The chain carries TRBV6-6 and TRBJ1-2, with a tentative D call TRBD1 (5 bases). Trimming removed 8 bases at V and 6 bases at J, with 16 bases between. The CDR3 is 13 residues long. Germline assignment: CDR1 MNHNY and CDR2 SVGAGI (reference sequence). CDR3 bases: TGTGCCAGCCACGACCGGGGGAGACATGGCTACACCTTC. Amino acids: CASHDRGRHGYTF.

The genes are TRBV6-5 and TRBJ2-1, with D perhaps TRBD1 (5 bases). The germline gives CDR1 MNHEY, CDR2 SVGAGI. The CDR3 sequence is 13 residues long. Trimming stripped 5 bases from V and 9 bases from J, with 14 bases between. CDR3 sequence reads: CASSTLGLGEQFF. The CDR3 nucleotides are TGTGCCAGCAGTACCCTGGGGCTTGGTGAGCAGTTCTTC.

V and J are TRBV19 and TRBJ2-7, with TRBD1 matching 8 bases. Trimming removed 5 bases from V and 7 bases from J; junction bases left unmatched: 4. This CDR3 region has 12 residues. Germline CDR1 and CDR2: LNHDA and SQIVND (reference sequence). CDR3 sequence: CASSPWTGEQYF. The CDR3 DNA reads TGTGCCAGTAGTCCGTGGACAGGGGAGCAGTACTTC.

This clone occurred a few times. The J gene is TRBJ2-1, the V gene TRBV7-9; D is perhaps TRBD2 (5 bases). Germline CDR1 reads SEHNR; CDR2 reads FQNEAQ (reference sequence). Between the trimmed V and J ends, which lost 3 bases and 9 bases, there was a span of 9 bases. CDR3 length: 12 residues. This CDR3 is CASSFEGVEQFF. CDR3 coding DNA: TGTGCCAGCAGCTTCGAGGGTGTTGAGCAGTTCTTC. Drawing the rest from reference TRBV7-9 and TRBJ2-1, the complete variable domain is DTGVSQNPRHKITKRGQNVTFRCDPISEHNRLYWYRQTLGQGPEFLTYFQNEAQLEKSRLLSDRFSAERPKGSFSTLEIQRTEQGDSAMYLCASSFEGVEQFFGPGTRLTVL.

This clone is a singleton in its sample. The chain combines TRBV27 with TRBJ2-1; 9 bases are shared with TRBD2. The CDR3 consists of 15 residues. Germline V gives CDR1 MNHEY, CDR2 SMNVEV (reference sequence). V lost 6 bases and J lost 10; bases outside the gene matches: 13. The CDR3 is CASSPSGRTRLEQFF. The CDR3 coding sequence is TGTGCCAGCAGCCCCAGCGGGAGGACCCGTTTGGAGCAGTTCTTC.

This clone was detected a few times. This may arise from a read error, as a much more abundant clone is one base away. The chain employs TRBV13 and TRBJ1-2; unclear D gene. Trimming shortened V by 1 base and J by 3 bases, and 0 bases separated the two germline ends. Germline lookup yields CDR1 PRHDT and CDR2 FYEKMQ (reference sequence). This CDR3 contains 11 residues. Written as DNA, the CDR3 is TGTGCCAGCAGCTTAGACTATGGCTACACCTTC. Translating it yields CASSLDYGYTF. The entire variable domain, with the rest obtained from reference TRBV13 and TRBJ1-2, is as follows: AAGVIQSPRHLIKEKRETATLKCYPIPRHDTVYWYQQGPGQDPQFLISFYEKMQSDKGSIPDRFSAQQFSDYHSELNMSSLELGDSALYFCASSLDYGYTFGSGTRLTVV.

V is TRBV2 and J is TRBJ1-5; D unclear. Trimming shortened V by 6 bases and J by 2 bases, and 14 bases separated the two germline ends. This CDR3 has 15 amino acids. Germline lookup yields CDR1 SNHLY and CDR2 FYNNEI. CDR3 bases: TGTGCCAGCAGGGAAAAGCACAACGGCAATCAGCCCCAGCATTTT. This translates into CASREKHNGNQPQHF. Variable domain in full (rest from reference TRBV2 and TRBJ1-5): EPEVTQTPSHQVTQMGQEVILRCVPISNHLYFYWYRQILGQKVEFLVSFYNNEISEKSEIFDDQFSVERPDGSNFTLKIRSTKLEDSAMYFCASREKHNGNQPQHFGDGTRLSIL.

The chain combines TRBV7-2 with TRBJ2-1; tentatively, D is TRBD1 (7 bases). The germline V and J ends were trimmed by 3 bases and 6 bases, with 12 bases remaining between them. The CDR3 is 14 residues long. The germline V gene encodes CDR1 SGHTA and CDR2 FQGNSA. The CDR3 reads CASSLTGRSNEQFF. CDR3 DNA: TGTGCCAGCAGCTTGACAGGGAGGAGCAATGAGCAGTTCTTC.

The V gene is TRBV7-9, the J gene TRBJ1-1, with D unclear. The V gene lost 5 bases and the J gene lost 5 bases, with 12 bases spanning the gap. CDR1 is SEHNR and CDR2 is FQNEAQ in the germline V gene (reference sequence). This CDR3 has 13 amino acids. The CDR3 sequence is CASSGPYRTEAFF. The CDR3, as DNA: TGTGCCAGCAGCGGCCCTTATAGGACTGAAGCTTTCTTT.

This clone was detected once. CDR3 protein: CASSQAGEVNTGELFF. The CDR3 DNA reads as TGCGCCAGCAGCCAAGCAGGTGAAGTGAACACCGGGGAGCTGTTTTTT. The V call is TRBV4-3, the J call TRBJ2-2; D is ambiguous. CDR3 size: 16 residues. CDR1 LGHNA and CDR2 YSLEER come from the germline V gene. The V and J ends lost 1 base and 1 base respectively, with 10 bases between them.

The V call is TRBV4-3, the J call TRBJ2-2, with no clear D. Germline lookup yields CDR1 LGHNA and CDR2 YSLEER. V lost 0 bases to trimming and J lost 0 bases, with 5 bases between them. CDR3 length equals 15 residues. CDR3 protein: CASSQDPANTGELFF. The CDR3 DNA sequence: TGCGCCAGCAGCCAAGATCCAGCGAACACCGGGGAGCTGTTTTTT.

Points on this clone: Other DNA sequences in this specimen translate into the identical CDR3. V is TRBV5-5 and J is TRBJ2-2; 12 nucleotides align to TRBD2. The V gene end was trimmed by 2 bases and the J gene end by 4 bases; junction bases not matched to a gene: 3. Germline CDR1 SGHKS, CDR2 YYEKEE (reference sequence). The CDR3 runs 16 residues. The CDR3 sequence: CASSLLAGGPTGELFF. The CDR3 coding sequence is TGTGCCAGCAGCTTACTAGCGGGAGGTCCCACCGGGGAGCTGTTTTTT.

The V gene is TRBV5-5, the J gene TRBJ2-7; TRBD2 aligns across 9 bases. The germline V gene has CDR1 SGHKS and CDR2 YYEKEE (reference sequence). V lost 5 bases, J lost 4 bases, and 10 bases stayed unmatched. The CDR3 consists of 15 residues. This CDR3 is CASSGGRALGYEQYF. The CDR3 nucleotides read TGTGCCAGCAGTGGCGGGAGGGCCCTCGGGTACGAGCAGTACTTC.

The gene calls are TRBV19 and TRBJ2-7, with a tentative D call TRBD2 (5 bases). Trimming pared 8 bases from V and 7 bases from J, leaving 15 bases between. Germline-derived CDR1 and CDR2 are LNHDA and SQIVND (reference sequence). The CDR3 consists of 12 residues. DNA of the CDR3: TGTGCCAGTGGTACACGGGGTGGGGAGCAGTACTTC. Protein sequence: CASGTRGGEQYF.

The rearrangement links TRBV4-3 to TRBJ2-2; D ambiguous. The germline gives CDR1 LGHNA, CDR2 YSLEER. V shed 4 bases and J shed 6 bases, with 12 bases lying between them. This CDR3 has 14 amino acids. The CDR3 DNA reads TGCGCCAGCAGCCTCGAGTTGCGTGCCGGGGAGCTGTTTTTT. Its translation is CASSLELRAGELFF.

J is TRBJ2-2 and V is TRBV5-1, with D perhaps TRBD1 (6 bases). Deletions cut 5 bases from V and 4 bases from J, with 15 bases between. The CDR3 spans 15 residues. Germline V gene sequence: CDR1 SGHRS, CDR2 YFSETQ. The CDR3 nucleotides read TGCGCCAGCAGTTTCACAGGGTCTGGCACCGGGGAGCTGTTTTTT. It is translated as CASSFTGSGTGELFF.

The V gene is TRBV19, the J gene TRBJ1-1; possibly TRBD1 for D (5 bases). CDR1 and CDR2 (germline): LNHDA, SQIVND (reference sequence). CDR3 length equals 14 residues. V lost 3 bases, J lost 4 bases, and 12 bases lay in between. CDR3 coding DNA: TGTGCCAGTAGTATTATGGGGGGTGGCACTGAAGCTTTCTTT. Its protein product is CASSIMGGGTEAFF. Full variable domain (missing parts from reference TRBV19 and TRBJ1-1): DGGITQSPKYLFRKEGQNVTLSCEQNLNHDAMYWYRQDPGQGLRLIYYSQIVNDFQKGDIAEGYSVSREKKESFPLTVTSAQKNPTAFYLCASSIMGGGTEAFFGQGTRLTVV.

The chain carries TRBV10-1 and TRBJ2-7; tentatively, D is TRBD2 (6 bases). Germline assignment: CDR1 WNHNN and CDR2 SYGVQD (reference sequence). CDR3 length: 12 residues. V was cut by 7 bases and J by 2 bases, with 9 bases left in between. The CDR3 DNA reads TGCGCCAGCACGGGACTTACCTACGAGCAGTACTTC. Translation gives CASTGLTYEQYF.